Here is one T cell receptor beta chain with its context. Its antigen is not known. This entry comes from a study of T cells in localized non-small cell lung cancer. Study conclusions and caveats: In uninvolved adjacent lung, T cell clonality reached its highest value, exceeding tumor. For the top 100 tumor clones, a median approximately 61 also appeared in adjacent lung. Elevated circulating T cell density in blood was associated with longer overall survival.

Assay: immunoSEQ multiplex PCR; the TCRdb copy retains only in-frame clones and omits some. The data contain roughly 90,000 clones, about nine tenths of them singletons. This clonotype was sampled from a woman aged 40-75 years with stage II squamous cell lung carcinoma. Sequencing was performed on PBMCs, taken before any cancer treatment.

The CDR3 is CASSSLGDSSYEQYF. For the CDR3, the DNA is TGTGCCAGCAGTTCGTTGGGGGACAGCTCCTACGAGCAGTACTTC. V and J are TRBV6-5 and TRBJ2-7; TRBD1 aligns across 7 bases. The germline V gene encodes CDR1 MNHEY and CDR2 SVGAGI. The CDR3 length is 15 residues. V shed 4 bases, J shed 0 bases, and the junction held 6 bases outside the gene matches.